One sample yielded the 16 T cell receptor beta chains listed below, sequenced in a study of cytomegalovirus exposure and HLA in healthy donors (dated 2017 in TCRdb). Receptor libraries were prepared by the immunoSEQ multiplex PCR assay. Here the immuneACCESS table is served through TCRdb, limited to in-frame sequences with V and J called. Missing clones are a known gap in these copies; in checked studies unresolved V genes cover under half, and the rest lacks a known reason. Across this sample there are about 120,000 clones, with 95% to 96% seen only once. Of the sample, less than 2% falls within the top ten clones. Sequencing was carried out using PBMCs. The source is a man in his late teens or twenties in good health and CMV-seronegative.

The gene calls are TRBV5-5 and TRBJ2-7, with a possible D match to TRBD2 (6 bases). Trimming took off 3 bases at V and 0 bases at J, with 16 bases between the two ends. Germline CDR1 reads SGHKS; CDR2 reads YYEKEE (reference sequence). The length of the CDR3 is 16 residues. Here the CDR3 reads CASSSTWQRASYEQYF. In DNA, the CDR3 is TGTGCCAGCAGCTCTACGTGGCAGCGGGCCTCCTACGAGCAGTACTTC.

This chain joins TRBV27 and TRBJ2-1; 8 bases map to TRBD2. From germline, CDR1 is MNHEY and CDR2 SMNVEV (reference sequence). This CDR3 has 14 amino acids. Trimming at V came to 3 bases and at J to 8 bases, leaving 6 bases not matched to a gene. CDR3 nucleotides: TGTGCCAGCAGTTTGGCGGGAGGAGGGGATGAGCAGTTCTTC. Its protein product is CASSLAGGGDEQFF.

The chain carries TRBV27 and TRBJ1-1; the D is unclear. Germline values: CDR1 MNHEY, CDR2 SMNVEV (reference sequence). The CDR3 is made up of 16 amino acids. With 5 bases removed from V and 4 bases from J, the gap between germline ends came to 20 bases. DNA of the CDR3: TGTGCCAGCAGTCCCACACTACCTTCTTTTAGCACTGAAGCTTTCTTT. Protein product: CASSPTLPSFSTEAFF.

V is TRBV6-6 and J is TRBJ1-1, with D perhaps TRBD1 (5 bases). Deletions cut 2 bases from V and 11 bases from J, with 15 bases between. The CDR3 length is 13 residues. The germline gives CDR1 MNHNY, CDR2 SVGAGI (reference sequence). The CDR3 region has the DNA TGTGCCAGCAGTTACGGAGGGGAATCTCTGGCTTTCTTT. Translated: CASSYGGESLAFF.

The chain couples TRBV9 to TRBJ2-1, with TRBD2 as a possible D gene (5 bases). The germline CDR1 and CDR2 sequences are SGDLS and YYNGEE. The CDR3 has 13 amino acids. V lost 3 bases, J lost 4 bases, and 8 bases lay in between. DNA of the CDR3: TGTGCCAGCAGCGGGCGGGCGTACAATGAGCAGTTCTTC. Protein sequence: CASSGRAYNEQFF.

The CDR3: CATSRGGTGLNYGYTF. Written as DNA, the CDR3 is TGTGCCACCAGCAGAGGGGGGACAGGACTTAACTATGGCTACACCTTC. The gene calls are TRBV15 and TRBJ1-2; 8 bases map to TRBD1. The CDR3 contains 16 residues. V lost 1 base, J lost 1 base, and 5 bases stayed unmatched. Germline CDR1 is LNHNV and CDR2 is YYDKDF (reference sequence).

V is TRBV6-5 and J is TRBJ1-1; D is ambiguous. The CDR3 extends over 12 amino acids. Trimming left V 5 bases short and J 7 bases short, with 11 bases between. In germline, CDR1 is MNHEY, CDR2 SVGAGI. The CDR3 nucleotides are TGTGCCAGCAGTCCAGGAGGGAGTGAAGCTTTCTTT. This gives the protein CASSPGGSEAFF.

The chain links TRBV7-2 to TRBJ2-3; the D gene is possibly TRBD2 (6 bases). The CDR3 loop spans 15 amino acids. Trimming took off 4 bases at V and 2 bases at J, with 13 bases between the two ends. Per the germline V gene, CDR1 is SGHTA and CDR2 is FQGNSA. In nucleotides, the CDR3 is TGTGCCAGCAGCTACCCTACGGGAGCCACAGATACGCAGTATTTT. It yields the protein CASSYPTGATDTQYF.

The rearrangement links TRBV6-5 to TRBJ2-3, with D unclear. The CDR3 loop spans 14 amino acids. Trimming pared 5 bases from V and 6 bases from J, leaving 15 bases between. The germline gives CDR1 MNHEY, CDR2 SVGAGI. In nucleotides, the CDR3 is TGTGCCAGCAGTGTTACAATGACGAGGGATACGCAGTATTTT. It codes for CASSVTMTRDTQYF.

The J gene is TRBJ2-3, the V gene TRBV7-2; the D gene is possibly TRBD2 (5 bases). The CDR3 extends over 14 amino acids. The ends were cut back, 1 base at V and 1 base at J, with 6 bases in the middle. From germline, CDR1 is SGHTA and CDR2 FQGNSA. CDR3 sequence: CASSLVSGTDTQYF. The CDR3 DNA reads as TGTGCCAGCAGCTTAGTTAGCGGCACAGATACGCAGTATTTT.

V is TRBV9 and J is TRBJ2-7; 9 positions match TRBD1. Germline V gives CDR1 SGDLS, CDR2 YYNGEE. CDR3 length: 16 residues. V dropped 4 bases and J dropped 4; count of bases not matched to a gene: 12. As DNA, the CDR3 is TGTGCCAGCAGCCTAGGTCTAGGACAGGGGAGGTACGAGCAGTACTTC. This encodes CASSLGLGQGRYEQYF.

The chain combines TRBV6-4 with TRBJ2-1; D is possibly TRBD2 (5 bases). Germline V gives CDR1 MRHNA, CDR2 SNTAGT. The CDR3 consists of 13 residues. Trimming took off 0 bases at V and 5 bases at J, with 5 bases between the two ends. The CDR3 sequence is CASSDSTNNEQFF. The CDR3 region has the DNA TGTGCCAGCAGTGACTCGACTAACAATGAGCAGTTCTTC.

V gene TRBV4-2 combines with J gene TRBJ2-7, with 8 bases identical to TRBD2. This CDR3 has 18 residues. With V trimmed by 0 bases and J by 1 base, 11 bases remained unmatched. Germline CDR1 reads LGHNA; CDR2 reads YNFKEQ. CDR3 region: CASSQELGSGIPSYEQYF. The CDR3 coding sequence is TGTGCCAGCAGCCAAGAGTTGGGTAGCGGGATCCCTTCCTACGAGCAGTACTTC.

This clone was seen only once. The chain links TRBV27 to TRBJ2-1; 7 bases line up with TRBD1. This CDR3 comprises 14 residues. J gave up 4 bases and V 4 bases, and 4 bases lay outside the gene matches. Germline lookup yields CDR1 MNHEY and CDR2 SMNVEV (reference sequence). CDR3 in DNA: TGTGCCAGCAGTTCTCCACAGGGGTACAATGAGCAGTTCTTC. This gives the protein CASSSPQGYNEQFF.

CDR3 nucleotides: TGTGCCACCAACAGGGGGAACCTACTCGAGCAGTACTTC. It codes for CATNRGNLLEQYF. The V and J genes are TRBV28 and TRBJ2-7; 8 bases agree with TRBD1. The CDR3 length is 13 residues. The junction had 11 bases not matched to a gene; V was cut back by 10 bases and J by 6 bases. Looked up from germline, CDR1 is MDHEN and CDR2 is SYDVKM. The variable domain in full, completed from reference TRBV28 and TRBJ2-7, reads DVKVTQSSRYLVKRTGEKVFLECVQDMDHENMFWYRQDPGLGLRLIYFSYDVKMKEKGDIPEGYSVSREKKERFSLILESASTNQTSMYLCATNRGNLLEQYFGPGTRLTVT.

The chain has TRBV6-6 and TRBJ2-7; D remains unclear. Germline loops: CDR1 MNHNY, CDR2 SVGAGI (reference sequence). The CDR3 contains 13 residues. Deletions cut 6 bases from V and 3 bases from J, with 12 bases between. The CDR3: CASSYGDHYEQYF. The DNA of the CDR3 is TGTGCCAGCAGCTACGGAGATCACTACGAGCAGTACTTC.